This T cell receptor (beta chain) was documented in a study of T cells after yellow fever vaccination. Overall study context: Each low-cell-number fraction was prepared by means of SMART-Seq v4 Ultra Low Input. Study-wide results and caveats: Abundant bulk-derived clonotypes could contaminate FACS-sorted repertoires. It was a weaker secondary response, yet one that peaked faster, at day 5 versus 15.

There are a few counts of this clonotype. Antigen: not known. In making TCR cDNA, 5'RACE template switching added a universal primer site and UMIs to it. TCRdb recomputed calls from the 5' RACE reads with MiXCR, one row per CDR3 protein. The repertoire has approximately 300,000 distinct CDR3 sequences, around 6.8% of them found once; the top ten carry about a sixth. The CDR3 totals 17 residues. CDR1 and CDR2 from the germline V gene are DFQATT and SNEGSKA (reference sequence). V was cut by 1 base and J by 2 bases, with 17 bases left in between. The sequence was collected from a man between 18 and 29 years old who received the YFV17D yellow fever vaccine. The rearrangement joins TRBV20-1 to TRBJ1-4; D is possibly TRBD1 (6 bases). This specimen consisted of PBMCs, obtained more than 35 days after the first yellow fever vaccination. CDR3 in DNA: TGCAGTGCTAGAGGGGCGGGGGCCAAAGCCACTAATGAAAAACTGTTTTTT. Translation: CSARGAGAKATNEKLFF.